This TCR beta chain was captured by sequencing in a study of early T cells in non-severe SARS-CoV-2 infection. About the study: Unpaired chains resulted from sequencing bulk RNA of unsorted whole blood.

The study, taken as a whole, reports: Comparison of clonotypes with VDJdb favored anti-spike CD8 responses while missing private and CD4 specificities.

The library protocol tagged individual cDNA molecules with unique molecular identifiers. TCRdb itself ran the 5' RACE reads through MiXCR, one entry per CDR3 protein. The sample has roughly 30,000 distinct CDR3 sequences, under 6% seen once. Judged by abundance, this clonotype is medium-sized (0.01 to 0.1%). Its antigen is as yet unknown. This TCR came from an adult who was a healthcare worker with PCR-confirmed SARS-CoV-2 infection or an uninfected control (not recorded which). Sequencing input: whole blood.

CDR3 in amino acids: CASSSAGSSYEQYF. CDR3 in DNA: TGTGCCAGCAGCTCGGCAGGGAGCTCCTACGAGCAGTACTTC. The rearrangement uses TRBV3-1 and TRBJ2-7; the D call may be TRBD1 or TRBD2 (5 bases each). The ends were cut back, 5 bases at V and 0 bases at J, with 11 bases in the middle. Germline lookup yields CDR1 LGHDT and CDR2 YNNKEL (reference sequence). The CDR3 extends over 14 amino acids.